Each of the 2 T cell receptor beta chains below was sequenced from the same sample in a study of cytomegalovirus exposure and HLA in healthy donors. PCR used 60 Vbeta primers and 13 Jbeta primers. TCRdb keeps only in-frame clones here, not all; method: immunoSEQ multiplex PCR. The repertoire includes roughly 190,000 clones, roughly 60% of them detected once, and roughly 2.9% sits in the top ten. The sequencing input was PBMCs. The receptors were sampled from a middle-aged man in good health and CMV-seronegative.

This chain uses TRBV13 with TRBJ1-2; D uncertain. The length of the CDR3 is 14 residues. V lost 2 bases to trimming and J lost 9 bases, with 16 bases between them. Germline CDR1 and CDR2: PRHDT and FYEKMQ (reference sequence). DNA for the CDR3: TGTGCCAGCAGCTTATTCGGCCAGGACTTGAGCTACACCTTC. Translated, it gives CASSLFGQDLSYTF.

This clone was found once. This chain links TRBV7-9 with TRBJ1-5; 7 nucleotides align to TRBD1. Unmatched junction bases numbered 10, after V lost 4 bases and J lost 7 bases. The CDR3 loop spans 15 amino acids. The germline V gene has CDR1 SEHNR and CDR2 FQNEAQ (reference sequence). CDR3 DNA: TGTGCCAGCAGCTCGGACAGGTCCTCGGGGCAGCCCCAGCATTTT. Its protein is CASSSDRSSGQPQHF.